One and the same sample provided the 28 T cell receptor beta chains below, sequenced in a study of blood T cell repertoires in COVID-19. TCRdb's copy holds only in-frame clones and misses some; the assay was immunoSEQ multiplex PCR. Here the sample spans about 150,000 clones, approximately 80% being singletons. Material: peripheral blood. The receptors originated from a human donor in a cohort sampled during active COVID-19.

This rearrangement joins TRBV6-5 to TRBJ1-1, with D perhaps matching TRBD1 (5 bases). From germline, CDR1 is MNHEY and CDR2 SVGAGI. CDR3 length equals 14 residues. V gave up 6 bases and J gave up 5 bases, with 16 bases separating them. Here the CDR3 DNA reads TGTGCCAGCAGGGTGGCGGGGGGTGGGACTGAAGCTTTCTTT. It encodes CASRVAGGGTEAFF.

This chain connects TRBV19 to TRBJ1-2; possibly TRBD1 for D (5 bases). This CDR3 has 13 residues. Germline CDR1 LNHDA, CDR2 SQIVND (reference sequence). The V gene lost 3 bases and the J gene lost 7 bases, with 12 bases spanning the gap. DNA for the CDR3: TGTGCCAGTAGTATCCAGCAGGGAGGTGGCTACACCTTC. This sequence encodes CASSIQQGGGYTF.

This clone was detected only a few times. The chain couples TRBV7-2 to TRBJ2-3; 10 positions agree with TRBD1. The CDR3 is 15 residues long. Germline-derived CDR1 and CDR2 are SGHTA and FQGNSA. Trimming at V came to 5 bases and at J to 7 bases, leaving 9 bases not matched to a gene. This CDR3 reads CASSPRTGGSNTQYF. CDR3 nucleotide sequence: TGTGCCAGCAGCCCCAGGACAGGGGGGTCCAATACGCAGTATTTT.

The CDR3: CASSLNSLNEKLFF. The CDR3 nucleotides read TGTGCCAGCAGCTTAAACAGCCTTAATGAAAAACTGTTTTTT. The chain recombines TRBV7-9 with TRBJ1-4, with D uncertain. The ends were cut back, 2 bases at V and 4 bases at J, with 8 bases in the middle. The CDR3 loop spans 14 amino acids. The germline gives CDR1 SEHNR, CDR2 FQNEAQ (reference sequence).

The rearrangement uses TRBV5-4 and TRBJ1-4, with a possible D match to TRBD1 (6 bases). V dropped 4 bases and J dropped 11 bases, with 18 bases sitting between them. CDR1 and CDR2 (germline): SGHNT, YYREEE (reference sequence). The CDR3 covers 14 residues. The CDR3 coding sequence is TGTGCCAGCAGCCAGAGTTGGGGGCCTGGGAAACTGTTTTTT. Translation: CASSQSWGPGKLFF.

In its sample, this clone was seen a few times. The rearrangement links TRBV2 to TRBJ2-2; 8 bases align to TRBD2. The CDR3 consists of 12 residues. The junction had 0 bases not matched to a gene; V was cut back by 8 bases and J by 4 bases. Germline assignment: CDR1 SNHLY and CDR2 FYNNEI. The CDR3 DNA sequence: TGTGCCAGCCGGGGGGGCACCGGGGAGCTGTTTTTT. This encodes CASRGGTGELFF. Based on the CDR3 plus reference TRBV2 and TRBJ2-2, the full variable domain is EPEVTQTPSHQVTQMGQEVILRCVPISNHLYFYWYRQILGQKVEFLVSFYNNEISEKSEIFDDQFSVERPDGSNFTLKIRSTKLEDSAMYFCASRGGTGELFFGEGSRLTVL.

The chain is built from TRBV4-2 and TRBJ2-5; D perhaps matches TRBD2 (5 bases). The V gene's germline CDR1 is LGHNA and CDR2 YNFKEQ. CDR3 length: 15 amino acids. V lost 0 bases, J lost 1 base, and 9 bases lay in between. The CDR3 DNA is TGTGCCAGCAGCCAAGATAGGAGCGGCCAAGAGACCCAGTACTTC. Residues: CASSQDRSGQETQYF.

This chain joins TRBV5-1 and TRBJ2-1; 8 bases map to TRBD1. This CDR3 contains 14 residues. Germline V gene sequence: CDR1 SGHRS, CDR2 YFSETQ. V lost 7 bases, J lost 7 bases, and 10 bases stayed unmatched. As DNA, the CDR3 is TGCGCCAGCCGGCAGCAGGGGGCTCGGAATGAGCAGTTCTTC. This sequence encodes CASRQQGARNEQFF.

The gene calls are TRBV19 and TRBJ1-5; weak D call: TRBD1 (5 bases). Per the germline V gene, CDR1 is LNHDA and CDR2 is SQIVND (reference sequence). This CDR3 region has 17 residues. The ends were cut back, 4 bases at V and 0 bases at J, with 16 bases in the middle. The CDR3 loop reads CASSTKLGGYSNQPQHF. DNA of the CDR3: TGTGCCAGTAGTACAAAGCTGGGGGGGTATAGCAATCAGCCCCAGCATTTT.

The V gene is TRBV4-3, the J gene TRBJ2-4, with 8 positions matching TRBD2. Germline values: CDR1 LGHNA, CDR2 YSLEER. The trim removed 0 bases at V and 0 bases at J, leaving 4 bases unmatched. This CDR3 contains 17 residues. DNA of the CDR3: TGCGCCAGCAGCCAAGATCGGAGCGGGAGAGCCAAAAACATTCAGTACTTC. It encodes CASSQDRSGRAKNIQYF.

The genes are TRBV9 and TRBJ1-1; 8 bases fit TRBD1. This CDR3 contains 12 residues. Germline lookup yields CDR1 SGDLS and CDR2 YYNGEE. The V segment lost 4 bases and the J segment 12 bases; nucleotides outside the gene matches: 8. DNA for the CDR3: TGTGCCAGCAGCCACGGACAGGGAGGAACTTTCTTT. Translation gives CASSHGQGGTFF.

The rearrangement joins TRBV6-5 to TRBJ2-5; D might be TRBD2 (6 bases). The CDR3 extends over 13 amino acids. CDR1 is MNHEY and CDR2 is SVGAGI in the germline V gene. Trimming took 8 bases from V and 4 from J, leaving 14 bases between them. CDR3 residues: CASGGARGETQYF. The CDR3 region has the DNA TGTGCCAGCGGCGGGGCGAGGGGAGAGACCCAGTACTTC.

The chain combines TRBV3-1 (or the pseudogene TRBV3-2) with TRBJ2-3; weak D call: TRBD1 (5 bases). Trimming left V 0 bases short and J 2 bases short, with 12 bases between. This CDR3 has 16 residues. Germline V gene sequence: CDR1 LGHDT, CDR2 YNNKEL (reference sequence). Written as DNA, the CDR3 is TGTGCCAGCAGCCAAGATGTGAAGGGGCCCACAGATACGCAGTATTTT. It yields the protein CASSQDVKGPTDTQYF.

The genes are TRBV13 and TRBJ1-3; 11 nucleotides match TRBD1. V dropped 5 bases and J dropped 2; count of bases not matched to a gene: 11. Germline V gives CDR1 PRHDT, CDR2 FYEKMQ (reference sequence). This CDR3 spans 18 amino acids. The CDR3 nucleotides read TGTGCCAGCAGCCCCAGGACAGGGGGCCCGTCTACTGGAAACACCATATATTTT. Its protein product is CASSPRTGGPSTGNTIYF.

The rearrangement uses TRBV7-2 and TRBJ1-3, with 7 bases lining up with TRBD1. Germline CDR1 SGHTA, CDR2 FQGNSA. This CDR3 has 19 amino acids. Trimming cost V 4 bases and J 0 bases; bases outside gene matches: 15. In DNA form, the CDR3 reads TGTGCCAGCAGCTCCGGGGCGGGCAGGGGGTCCCACTCTGGAAACACCATATATTTT. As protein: CASSSGAGRGSHSGNTIYF. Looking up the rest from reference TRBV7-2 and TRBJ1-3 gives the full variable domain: GAGVSQSPSNKVTEKGKDVELRCDPISGHTALYWYRQSLGQGLEFLIYFQGNSAPDKSGLPSDRFSAERTGGSVSTLTIQRTQQEDSAVYLCASSSGAGRGSHSGNTIYFGEGSWLTVV.

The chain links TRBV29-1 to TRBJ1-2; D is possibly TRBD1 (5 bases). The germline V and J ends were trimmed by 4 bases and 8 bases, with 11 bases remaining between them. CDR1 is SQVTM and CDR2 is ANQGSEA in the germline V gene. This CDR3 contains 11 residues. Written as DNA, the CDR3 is TGCAGCGTTGGCAGGGTGCGGGGCTACACCTTC. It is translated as CSVGRVRGYTF.

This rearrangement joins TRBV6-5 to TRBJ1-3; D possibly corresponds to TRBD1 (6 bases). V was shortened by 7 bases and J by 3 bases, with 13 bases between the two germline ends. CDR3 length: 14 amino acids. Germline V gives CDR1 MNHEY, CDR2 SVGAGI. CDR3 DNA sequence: TGTGCCAGCACTTCGACAGGCTATGGAAACACCATATATTTT. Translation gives CASTSTGYGNTIYF.

CDR3 in DNA: TGTGCCAGCAGTCCCCTCAGGGTGGGGAACACTGAAGCTTTCTTT. Protein product: CASSPLRVGNTEAFF. This chain joins TRBV27 and TRBJ1-1; D might be TRBD1 (5 bases). The germline V gene has CDR1 MNHEY and CDR2 SMNVEV (reference sequence). The CDR3 has 15 residues. V was trimmed by 5 bases and J by 1 base, leaving 14 bases between them.

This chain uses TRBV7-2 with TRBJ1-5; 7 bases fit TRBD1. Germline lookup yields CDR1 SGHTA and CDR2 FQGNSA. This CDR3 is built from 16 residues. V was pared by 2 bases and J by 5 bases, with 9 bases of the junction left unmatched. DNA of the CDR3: TGTGCCAGCAGCTTAACGACAGGGCTGTACTATCAGCCCCAGCATTTT. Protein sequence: CASSLTTGLYYQPQHF. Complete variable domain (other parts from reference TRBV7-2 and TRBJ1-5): GAGVSQSPSNKVTEKGKDVELRCDPISGHTALYWYRQSLGQGLEFLIYFQGNSAPDKSGLPSDRFSAERTGGSVSTLTIQRTQQEDSAVYLCASSLTTGLYYQPQHFGDGTRLSIL.

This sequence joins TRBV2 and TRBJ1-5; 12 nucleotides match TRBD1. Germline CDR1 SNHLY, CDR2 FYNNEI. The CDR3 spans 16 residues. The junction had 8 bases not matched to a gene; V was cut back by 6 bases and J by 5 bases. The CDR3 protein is CASSLLGQGAHQPQHF. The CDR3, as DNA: TGTGCCAGCAGCCTCTTGGGACAGGGGGCCCATCAGCCCCAGCATTTT. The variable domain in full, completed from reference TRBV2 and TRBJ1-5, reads EPEVTQTPSHQVTQMGQEVILRCVPISNHLYFYWYRQILGQKVEFLVSFYNNEISEKSEIFDDQFSVERPDGSNFTLKIRSTKLEDSAMYFCASSLLGQGAHQPQHFGDGTRLSIL.

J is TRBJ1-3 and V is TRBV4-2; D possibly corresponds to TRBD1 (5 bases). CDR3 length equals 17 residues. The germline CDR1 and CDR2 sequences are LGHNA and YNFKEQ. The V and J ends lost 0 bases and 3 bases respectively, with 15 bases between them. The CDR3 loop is CASSQDTGGVIGNTIYF. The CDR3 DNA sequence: TGTGCCAGCAGCCAAGATACCGGAGGGGTAATTGGAAACACCATATATTTT.

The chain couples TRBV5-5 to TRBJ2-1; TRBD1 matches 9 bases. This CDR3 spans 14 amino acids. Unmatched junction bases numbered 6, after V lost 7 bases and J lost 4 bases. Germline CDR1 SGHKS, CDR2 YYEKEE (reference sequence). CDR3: CASAGTGFYNEQFF. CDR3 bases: TGTGCCAGCGCCGGGACAGGGTTTTACAATGAGCAGTTCTTC. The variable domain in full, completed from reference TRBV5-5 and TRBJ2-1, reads DAGVTQSPTHLIKTRGQQVTLRCSPISGHKSVSWYQQVLGQGPQFIFQYYEKEERGRGNFPDRFSARQFPNYSSELNVNALLLGDSALYLCASAGTGFYNEQFFGPGTRLTVL.

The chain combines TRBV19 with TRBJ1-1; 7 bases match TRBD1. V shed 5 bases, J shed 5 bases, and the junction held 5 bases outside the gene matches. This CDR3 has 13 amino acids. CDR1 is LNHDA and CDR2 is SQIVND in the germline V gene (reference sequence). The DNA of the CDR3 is TGTGCCAGTAGTGTACAGGGGCAGACTGAAGCTTTCTTT. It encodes CASSVQGQTEAFF.

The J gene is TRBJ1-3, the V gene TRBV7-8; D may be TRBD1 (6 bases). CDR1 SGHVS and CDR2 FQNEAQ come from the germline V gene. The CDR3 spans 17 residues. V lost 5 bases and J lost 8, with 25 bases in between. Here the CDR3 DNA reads TGTGCCAGCAGCCCCGGGGGGCGGATGCGATTCGGTGACACCATATATTTT. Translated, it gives CASSPGGRMRFGDTIYF.

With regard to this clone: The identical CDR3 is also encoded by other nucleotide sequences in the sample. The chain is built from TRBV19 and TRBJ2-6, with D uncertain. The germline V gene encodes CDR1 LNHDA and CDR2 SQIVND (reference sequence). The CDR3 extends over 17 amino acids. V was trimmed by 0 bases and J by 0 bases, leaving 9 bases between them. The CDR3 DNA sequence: TGTGCCAGTAGTATAGATCGTCGGTCCTCTGGGGCCAACGTCCTGACTTTC. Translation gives CASSIDRRSSGANVLTF.

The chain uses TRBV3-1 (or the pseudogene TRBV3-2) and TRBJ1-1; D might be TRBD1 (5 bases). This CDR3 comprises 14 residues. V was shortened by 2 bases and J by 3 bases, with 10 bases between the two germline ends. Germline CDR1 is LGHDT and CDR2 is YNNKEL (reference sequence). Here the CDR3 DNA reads TGTGCCAGCAGCCAAATCGGGGGGGACACTGAAGCTTTCTTT. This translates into CASSQIGGDTEAFF.

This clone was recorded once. The CDR3 region is CASSFDTEAFF. The CDR3 region has the DNA TGTGCCAGCAGCTTCGACACTGAAGCTTTCTTT. The V and J genes are TRBV7-6 and TRBJ1-1; no clear D gene. Germline loops: CDR1 SGHVS, CDR2 FNYEAQ. The CDR3 runs 11 residues. V was shortened by 3 bases and J by 3 bases, with 2 bases between the two germline ends. The whole variable domain, remainder taken from reference TRBV7-6 and TRBJ1-1, is GAGVSQSPRYKVTKRGQDVALRCDPISGHVSLYWYRQALGQGPEFLTYFNYEAQQDKSGLPNDRFSAERPEGSISTLTIQRTEQRDSAMYRCASSFDTEAFFGQGTRLTVV.

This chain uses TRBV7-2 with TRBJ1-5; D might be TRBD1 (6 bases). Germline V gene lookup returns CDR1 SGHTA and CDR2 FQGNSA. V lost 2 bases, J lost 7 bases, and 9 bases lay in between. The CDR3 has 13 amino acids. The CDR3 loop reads CASSLSGDQPQHF. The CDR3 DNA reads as TGTGCCAGCAGCTTATCAGGGGACCAGCCCCAGCATTTT. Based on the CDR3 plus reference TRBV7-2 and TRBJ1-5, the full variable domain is GAGVSQSPSNKVTEKGKDVELRCDPISGHTALYWYRQSLGQGLEFLIYFQGNSAPDKSGLPSDRFSAERTGGSVSTLTIQRTQQEDSAVYLCASSLSGDQPQHFGDGTRLSIL.